This entry concerns a single T cell receptor beta chain. Its matching antigen is unknown. The source of the sample is a study of CD8+ T cells in alopecia areata. Study-wide results and limits: Higher clonality was seen in lesional scalp than in normal scalp, especially in alopecia totalis/universalis.

Trimming left V 5 bases short and J 5 bases short, with 15 bases between. The CDR3 runs to 14 residues. Germline V gives CDR1 SGHTA, CDR2 FQGNSA. Extracted from the samples, RNA was reverse transcribed into cDNA to serve as the sequencing template. Sequenced by immunoSEQ multiplex PCR; TCRdb stores in-frame clones only, minus some. The sample records about 150,000 clones, roughly 44% being singletons. This clonotype was sampled from a human donor with alopecia areata. The sample comprised CD4+ T cells sorted from blood. This chain connects TRBV7-2 to TRBJ2-5; D ambiguous. DNA of the CDR3: TGTGCCAGCAGCCCCTCCAAGTTATCCGAGACCCAGTACTTC. It codes for CASSPSKLSETQYF.